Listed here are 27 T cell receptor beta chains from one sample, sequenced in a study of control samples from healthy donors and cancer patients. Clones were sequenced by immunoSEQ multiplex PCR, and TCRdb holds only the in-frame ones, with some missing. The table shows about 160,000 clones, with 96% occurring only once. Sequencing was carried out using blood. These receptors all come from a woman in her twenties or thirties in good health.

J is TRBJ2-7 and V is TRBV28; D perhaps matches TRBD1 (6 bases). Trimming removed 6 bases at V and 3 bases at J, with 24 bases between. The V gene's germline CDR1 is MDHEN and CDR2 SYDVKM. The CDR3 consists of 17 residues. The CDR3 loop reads CASSLSQMGHYNYEQYF. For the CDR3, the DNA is TGTGCCAGCAGCCTCTCTCAAATGGGACATTACAACTACGAGCAGTACTTC.

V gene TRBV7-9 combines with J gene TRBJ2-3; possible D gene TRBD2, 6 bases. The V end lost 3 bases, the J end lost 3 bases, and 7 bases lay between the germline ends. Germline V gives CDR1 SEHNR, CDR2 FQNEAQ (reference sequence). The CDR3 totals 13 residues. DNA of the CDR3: TGTGCCAGCAGCTTGGGGGGAACAGATACGCAGTATTTT. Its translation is CASSLGGTDTQYF.

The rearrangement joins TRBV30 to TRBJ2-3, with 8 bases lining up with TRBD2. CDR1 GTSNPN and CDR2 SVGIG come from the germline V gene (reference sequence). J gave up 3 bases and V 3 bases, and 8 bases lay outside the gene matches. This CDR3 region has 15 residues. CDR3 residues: CAWRRGAGFTDTQYF. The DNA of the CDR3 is TGTGCCTGGAGGCGGGGGGCCGGATTTACAGATACGCAGTATTTT.

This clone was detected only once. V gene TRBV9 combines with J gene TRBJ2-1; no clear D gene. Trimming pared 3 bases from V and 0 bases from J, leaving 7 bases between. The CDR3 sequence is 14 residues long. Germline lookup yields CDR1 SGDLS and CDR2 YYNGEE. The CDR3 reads CASSGQSSYNEQFF. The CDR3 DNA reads TGTGCCAGCAGCGGACAAAGCTCCTACAATGAGCAGTTCTTC.

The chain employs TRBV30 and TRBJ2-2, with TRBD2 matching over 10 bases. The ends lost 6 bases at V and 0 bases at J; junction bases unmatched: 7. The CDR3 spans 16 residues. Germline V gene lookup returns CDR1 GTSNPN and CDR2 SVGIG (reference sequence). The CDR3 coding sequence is TGTGCCTGTGGGACTAGCGCCTCCGCGAACACCGGGGAGCTGTTTTTT. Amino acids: CACGTSASANTGELFF.

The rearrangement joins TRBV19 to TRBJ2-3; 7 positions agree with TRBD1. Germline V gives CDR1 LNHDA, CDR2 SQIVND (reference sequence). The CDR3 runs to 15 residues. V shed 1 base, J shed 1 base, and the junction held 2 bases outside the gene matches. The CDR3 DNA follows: TGTGCCAGTAGTATAGGAACAGGGGGCACAGATACGCAGTATTTT. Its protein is CASSIGTGGTDTQYF.

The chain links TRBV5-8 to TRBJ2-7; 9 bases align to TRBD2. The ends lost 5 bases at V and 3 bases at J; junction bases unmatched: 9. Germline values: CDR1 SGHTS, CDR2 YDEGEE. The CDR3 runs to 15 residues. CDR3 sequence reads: CASREILAGNYEQYF. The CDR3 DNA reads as TGTGCCAGCAGGGAGATTCTAGCGGGAAACTACGAGCAGTACTTC. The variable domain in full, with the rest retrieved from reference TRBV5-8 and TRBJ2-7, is EAGVTQSPTHLIKTRGQQATLRCSPISGHTSVYWYQQALGLGLQFLLWYDEGEERNRGNFPPRFSGRQFPNYSSELNVNALELEDSALYLCASREILAGNYEQYFGPGTRLTVT.

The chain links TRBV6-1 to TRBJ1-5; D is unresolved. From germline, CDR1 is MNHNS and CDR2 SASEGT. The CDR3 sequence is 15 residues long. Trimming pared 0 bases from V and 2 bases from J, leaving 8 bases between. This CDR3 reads CASSEAPRGNQPQHF. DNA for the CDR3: TGTGCCAGCAGTGAAGCCCCCCGGGGCAATCAGCCCCAGCATTTT.

The CDR3 protein is CASSSQDNPNYGYTF. The CDR3 nucleotides are TGTGCCAGCAGCTCCCAGGACAATCCTAACTATGGCTACACCTTC. V and J are TRBV7-9 and TRBJ1-2; a possible D gene is TRBD1 (5 bases). This CDR3 region has 15 residues. The V end was cut by 4 bases, the J end by 0 bases, with 12 bases between. The germline V gene has CDR1 SEHNR and CDR2 FQNEAQ (reference sequence).

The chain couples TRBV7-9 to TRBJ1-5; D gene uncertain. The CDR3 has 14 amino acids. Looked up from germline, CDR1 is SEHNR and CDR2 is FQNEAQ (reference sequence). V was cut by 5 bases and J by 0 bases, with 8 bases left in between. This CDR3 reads CASSHPGSNQPQHF. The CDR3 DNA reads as TGTGCCAGCAGCCACCCGGGTAGCAATCAGCCCCAGCATTTT.

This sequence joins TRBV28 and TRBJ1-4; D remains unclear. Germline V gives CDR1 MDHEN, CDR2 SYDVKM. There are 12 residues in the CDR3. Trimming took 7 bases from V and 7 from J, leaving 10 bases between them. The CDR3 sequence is CASTTNGEKLFF. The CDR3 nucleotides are TGTGCCAGCACCACTAATGGTGAAAAACTGTTTTTT.

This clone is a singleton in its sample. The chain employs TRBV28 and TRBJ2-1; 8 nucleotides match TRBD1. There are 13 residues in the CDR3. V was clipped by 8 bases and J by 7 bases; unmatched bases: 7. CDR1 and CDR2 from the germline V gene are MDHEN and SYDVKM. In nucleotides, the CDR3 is TGTGCCAGCGGATGGACAGGGACGAATGAGCAGTTCTTC. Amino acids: CASGWTGTNEQFF.

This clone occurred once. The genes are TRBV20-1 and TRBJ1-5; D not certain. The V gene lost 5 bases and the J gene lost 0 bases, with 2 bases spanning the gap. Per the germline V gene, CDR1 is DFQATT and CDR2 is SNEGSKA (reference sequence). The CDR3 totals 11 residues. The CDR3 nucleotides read TGCAGTGCTGGTAGCAATCAGCCCCAGCATTTT. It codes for CSAGSNQPQHF.

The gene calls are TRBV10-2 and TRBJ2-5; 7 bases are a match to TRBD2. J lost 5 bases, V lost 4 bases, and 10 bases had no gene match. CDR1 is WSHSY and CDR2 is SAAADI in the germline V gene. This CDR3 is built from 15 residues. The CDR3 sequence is CASSGPLAGVETQYF. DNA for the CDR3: TGCGCCAGCAGTGGCCCCTTGGCGGGAGTTGAGACCCAGTACTTC.

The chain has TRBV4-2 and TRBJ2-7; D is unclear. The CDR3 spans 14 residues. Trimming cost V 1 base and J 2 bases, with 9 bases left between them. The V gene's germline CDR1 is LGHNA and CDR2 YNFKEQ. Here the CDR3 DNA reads TGTGCCAGCAGCCAAGCCCACACCCCCTACGAGCAGTACTTC. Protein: CASSQAHTPYEQYF.

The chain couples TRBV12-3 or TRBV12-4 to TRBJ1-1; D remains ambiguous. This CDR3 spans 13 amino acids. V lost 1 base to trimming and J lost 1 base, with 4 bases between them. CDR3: CASSLGWNTEAFF. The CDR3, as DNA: TGTGCCAGCAGTTTAGGCTGGAACACTGAAGCTTTCTTT.

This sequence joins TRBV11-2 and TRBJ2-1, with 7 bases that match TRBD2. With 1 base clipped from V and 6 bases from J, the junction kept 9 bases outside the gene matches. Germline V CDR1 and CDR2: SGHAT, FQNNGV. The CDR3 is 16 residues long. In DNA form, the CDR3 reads TGTGCCAGCAGCTTAGCTGTGACTAGCTCCCCCAATGAGCAGTTCTTC. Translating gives CASSLAVTSSPNEQFF.

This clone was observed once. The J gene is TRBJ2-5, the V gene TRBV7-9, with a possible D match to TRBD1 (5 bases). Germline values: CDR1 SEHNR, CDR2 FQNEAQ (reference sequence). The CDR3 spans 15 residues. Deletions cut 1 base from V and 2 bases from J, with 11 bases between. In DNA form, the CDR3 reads TGTGCCAGCAGCTTAGTCGCTGCAGGGCAAGAGACCCAGTACTTC. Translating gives CASSLVAAGQETQYF.

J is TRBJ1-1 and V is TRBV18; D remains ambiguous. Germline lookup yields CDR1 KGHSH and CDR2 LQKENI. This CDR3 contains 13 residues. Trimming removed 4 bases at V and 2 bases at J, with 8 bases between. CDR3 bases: TGTGCCAGCTCACGGGCCTCAAACACTGAAGCTTTCTTT. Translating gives CASSRASNTEAFF. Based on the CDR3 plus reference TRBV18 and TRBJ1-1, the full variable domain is NAGVMQNPRHLVRRRGQEARLRCSPMKGHSHVYWYRQLPEEGLKFMVYLQKENIIDESGMPKERFSAEFPKEGPSILRIQQVVRGDSAAYFCASSRASNTEAFFGQGTRLTVV.

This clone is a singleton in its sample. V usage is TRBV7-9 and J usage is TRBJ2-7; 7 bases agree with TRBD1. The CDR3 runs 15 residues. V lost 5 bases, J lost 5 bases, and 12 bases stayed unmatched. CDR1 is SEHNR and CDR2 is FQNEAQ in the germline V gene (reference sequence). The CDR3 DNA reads TGTGCCAGCAGCCCCTCGACAGGGAGAAAGGACGAGCAGTACTTC. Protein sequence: CASSPSTGRKDEQYF.

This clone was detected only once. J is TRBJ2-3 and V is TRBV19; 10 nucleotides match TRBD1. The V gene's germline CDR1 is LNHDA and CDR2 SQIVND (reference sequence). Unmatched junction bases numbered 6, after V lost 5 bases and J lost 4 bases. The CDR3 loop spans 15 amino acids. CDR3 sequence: CASSVDRGSSDTQYF. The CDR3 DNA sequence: TGTGCCAGTAGTGTGGACAGGGGGAGCTCAGATACGCAGTATTTT.

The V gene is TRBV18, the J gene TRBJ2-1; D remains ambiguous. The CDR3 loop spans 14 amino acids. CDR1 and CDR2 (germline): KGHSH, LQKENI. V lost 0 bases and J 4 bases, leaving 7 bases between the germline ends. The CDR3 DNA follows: TGTGCCAGCTCACCACCTACGGATTACAATGAGCAGTTCTTC. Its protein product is CASSPPTDYNEQFF.

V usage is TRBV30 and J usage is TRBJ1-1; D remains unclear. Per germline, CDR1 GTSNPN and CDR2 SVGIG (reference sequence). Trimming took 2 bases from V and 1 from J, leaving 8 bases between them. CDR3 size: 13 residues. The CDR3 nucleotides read TGTGCCTGGAGTAGGACGGCGAACACTGAAGCTTTCTTT. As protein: CAWSRTANTEAFF.

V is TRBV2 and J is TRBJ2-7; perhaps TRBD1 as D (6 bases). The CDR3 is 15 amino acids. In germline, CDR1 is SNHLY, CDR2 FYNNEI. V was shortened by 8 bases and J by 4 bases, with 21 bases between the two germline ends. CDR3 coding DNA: TGTGCCAGCGGCCGGGACACATACAATTTGTACGAGCAGTACTTC. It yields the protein CASGRDTYNLYEQYF. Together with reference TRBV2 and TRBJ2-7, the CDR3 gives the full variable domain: EPEVTQTPSHQVTQMGQEVILRCVPISNHLYFYWYRQILGQKVEFLVSFYNNEISEKSEIFDDQFSVERPDGSNFTLKIRSTKLEDSAMYFCASGRDTYNLYEQYFGPGTRLTVT.

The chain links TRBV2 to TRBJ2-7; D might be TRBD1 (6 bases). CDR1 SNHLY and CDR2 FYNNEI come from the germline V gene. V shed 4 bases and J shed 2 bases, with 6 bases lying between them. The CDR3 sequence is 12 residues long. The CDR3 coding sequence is TGTGCCAGCAGTGGGGACACCTACGAGCAGTACTTC. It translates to CASSGDTYEQYF.

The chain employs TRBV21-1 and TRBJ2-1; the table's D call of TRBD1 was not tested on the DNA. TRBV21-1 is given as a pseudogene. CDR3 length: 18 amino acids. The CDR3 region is CASSRDQQGLRDYNEQFF. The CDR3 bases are TGTGCCAGCAGCAGAGACCAACAGGGTCTCAGAGATTACAATGAGCAGTTCTTC.

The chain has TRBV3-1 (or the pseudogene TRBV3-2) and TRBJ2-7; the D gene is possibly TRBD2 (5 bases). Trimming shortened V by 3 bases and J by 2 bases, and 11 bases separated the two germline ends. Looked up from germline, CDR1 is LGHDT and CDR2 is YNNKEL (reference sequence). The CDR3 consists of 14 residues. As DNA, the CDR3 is TGTGCCAGCAGCCAGAACGGGGTTCCCTACGAGCAGTACTTC. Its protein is CASSQNGVPYEQYF.